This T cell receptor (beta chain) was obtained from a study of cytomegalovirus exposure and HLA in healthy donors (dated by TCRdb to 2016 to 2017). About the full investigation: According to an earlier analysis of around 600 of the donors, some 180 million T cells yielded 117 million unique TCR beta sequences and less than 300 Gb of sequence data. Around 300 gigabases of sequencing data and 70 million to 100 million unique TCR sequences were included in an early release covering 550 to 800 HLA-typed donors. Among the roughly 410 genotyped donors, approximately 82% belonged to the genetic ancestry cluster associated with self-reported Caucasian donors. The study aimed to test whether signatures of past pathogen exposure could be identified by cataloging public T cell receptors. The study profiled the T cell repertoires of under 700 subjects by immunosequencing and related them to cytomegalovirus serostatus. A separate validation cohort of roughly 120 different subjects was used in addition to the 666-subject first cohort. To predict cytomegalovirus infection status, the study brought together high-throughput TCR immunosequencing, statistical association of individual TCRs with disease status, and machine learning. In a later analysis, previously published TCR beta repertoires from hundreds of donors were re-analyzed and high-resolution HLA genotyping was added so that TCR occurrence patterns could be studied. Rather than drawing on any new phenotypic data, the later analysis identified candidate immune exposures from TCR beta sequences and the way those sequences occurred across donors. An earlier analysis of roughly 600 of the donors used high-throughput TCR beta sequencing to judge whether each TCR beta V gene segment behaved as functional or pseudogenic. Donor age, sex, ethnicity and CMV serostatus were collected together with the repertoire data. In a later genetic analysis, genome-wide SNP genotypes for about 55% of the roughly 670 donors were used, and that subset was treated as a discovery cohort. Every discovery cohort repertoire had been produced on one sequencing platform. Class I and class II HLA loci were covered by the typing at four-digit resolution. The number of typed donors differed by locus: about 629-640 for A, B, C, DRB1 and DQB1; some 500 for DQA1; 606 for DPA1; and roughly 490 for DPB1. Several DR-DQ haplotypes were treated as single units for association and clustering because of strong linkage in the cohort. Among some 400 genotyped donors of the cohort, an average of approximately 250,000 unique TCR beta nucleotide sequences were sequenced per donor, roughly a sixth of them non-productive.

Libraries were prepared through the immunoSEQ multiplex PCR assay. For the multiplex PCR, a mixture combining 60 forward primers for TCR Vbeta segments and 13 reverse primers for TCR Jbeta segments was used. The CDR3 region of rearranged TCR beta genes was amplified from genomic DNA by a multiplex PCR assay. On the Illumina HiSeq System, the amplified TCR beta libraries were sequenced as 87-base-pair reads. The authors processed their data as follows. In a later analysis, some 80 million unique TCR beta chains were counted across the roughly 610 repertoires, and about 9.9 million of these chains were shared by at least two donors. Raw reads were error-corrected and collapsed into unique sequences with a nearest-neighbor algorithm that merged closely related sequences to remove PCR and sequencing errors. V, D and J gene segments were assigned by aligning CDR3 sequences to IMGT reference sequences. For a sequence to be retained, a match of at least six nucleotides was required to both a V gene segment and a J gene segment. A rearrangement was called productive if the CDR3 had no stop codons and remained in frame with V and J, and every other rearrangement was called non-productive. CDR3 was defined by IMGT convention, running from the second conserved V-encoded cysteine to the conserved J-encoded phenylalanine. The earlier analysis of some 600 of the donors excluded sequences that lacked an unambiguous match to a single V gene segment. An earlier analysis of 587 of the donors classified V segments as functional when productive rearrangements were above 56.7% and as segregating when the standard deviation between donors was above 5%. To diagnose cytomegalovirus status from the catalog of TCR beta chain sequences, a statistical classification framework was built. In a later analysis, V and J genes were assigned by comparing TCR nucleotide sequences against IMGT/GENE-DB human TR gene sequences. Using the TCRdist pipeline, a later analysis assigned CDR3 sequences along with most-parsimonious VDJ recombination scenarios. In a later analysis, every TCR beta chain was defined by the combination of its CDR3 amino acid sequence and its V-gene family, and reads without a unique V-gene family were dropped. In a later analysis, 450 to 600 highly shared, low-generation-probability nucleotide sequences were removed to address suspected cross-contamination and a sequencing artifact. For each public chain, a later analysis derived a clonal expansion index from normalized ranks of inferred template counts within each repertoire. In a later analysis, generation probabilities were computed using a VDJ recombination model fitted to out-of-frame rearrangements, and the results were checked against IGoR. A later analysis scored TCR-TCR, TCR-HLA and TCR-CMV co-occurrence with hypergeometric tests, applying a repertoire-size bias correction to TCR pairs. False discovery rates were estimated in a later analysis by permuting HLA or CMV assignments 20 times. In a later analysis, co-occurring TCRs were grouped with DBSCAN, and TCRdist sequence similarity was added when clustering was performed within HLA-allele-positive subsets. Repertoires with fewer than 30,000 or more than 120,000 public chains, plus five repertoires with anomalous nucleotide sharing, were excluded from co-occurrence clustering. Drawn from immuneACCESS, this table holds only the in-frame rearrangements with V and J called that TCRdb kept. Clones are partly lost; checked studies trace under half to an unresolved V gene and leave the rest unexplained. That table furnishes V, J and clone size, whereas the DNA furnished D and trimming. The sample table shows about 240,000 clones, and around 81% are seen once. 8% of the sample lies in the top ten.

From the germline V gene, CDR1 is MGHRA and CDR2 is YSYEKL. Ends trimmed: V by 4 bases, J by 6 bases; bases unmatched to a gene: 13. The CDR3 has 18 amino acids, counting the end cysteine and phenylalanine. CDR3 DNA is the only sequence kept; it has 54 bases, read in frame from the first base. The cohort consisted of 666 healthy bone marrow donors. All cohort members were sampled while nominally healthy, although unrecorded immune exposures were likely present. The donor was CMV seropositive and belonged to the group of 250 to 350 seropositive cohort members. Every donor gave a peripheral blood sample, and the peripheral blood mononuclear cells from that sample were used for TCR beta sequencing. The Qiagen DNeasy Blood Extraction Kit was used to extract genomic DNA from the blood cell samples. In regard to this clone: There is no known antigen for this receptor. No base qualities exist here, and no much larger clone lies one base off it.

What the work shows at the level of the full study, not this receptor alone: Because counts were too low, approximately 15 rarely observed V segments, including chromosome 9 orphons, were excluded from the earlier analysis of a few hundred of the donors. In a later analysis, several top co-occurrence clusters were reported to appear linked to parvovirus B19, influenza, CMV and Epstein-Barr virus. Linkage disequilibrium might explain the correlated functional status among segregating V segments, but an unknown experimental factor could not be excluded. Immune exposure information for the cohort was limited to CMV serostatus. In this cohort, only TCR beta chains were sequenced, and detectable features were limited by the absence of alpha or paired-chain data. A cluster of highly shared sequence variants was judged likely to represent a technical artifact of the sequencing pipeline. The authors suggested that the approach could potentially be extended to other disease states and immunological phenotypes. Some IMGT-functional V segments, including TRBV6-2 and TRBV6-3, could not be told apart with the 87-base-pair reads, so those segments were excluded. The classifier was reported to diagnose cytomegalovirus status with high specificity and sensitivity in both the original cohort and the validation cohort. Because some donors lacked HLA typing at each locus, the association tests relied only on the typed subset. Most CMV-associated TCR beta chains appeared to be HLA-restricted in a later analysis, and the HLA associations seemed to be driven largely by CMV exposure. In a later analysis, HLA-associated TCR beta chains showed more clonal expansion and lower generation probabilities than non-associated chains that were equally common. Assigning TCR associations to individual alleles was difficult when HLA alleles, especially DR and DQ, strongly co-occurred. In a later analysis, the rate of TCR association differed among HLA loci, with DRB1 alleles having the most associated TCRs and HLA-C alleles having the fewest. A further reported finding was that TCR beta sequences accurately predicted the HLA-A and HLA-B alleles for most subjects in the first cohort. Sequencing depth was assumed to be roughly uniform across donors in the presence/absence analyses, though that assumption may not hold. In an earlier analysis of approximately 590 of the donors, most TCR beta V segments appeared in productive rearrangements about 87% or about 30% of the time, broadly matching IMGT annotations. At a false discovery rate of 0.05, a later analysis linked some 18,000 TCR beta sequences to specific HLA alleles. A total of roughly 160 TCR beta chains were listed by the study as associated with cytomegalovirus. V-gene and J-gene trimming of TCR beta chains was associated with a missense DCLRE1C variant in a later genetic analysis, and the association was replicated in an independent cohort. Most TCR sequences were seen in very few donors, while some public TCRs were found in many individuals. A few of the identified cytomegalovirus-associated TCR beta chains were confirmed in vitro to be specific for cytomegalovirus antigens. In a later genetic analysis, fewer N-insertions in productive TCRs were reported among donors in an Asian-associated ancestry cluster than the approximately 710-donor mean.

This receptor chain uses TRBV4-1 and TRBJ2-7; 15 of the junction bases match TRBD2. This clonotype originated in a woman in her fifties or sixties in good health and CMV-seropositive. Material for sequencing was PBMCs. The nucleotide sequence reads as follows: TGCGCCAGCAGCCGAGGGACTAGCGGGAGGCCTCTTTTCTCCGAGCAGTACTTC. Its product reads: CASSRGTSGRPLFSEQYF.